This T cell receptor beta chain was recovered during a study of OX40 agonist ivuxolimab in advanced cancers. Background on the study: Patients were given ivuxolimab, an antibody that agonizes OX40 (CD134). Recorded diagnoses for dose-escalation patients were hepatocellular carcinoma, melanoma, renal cell or head and neck cancer. Patients were infused with ivuxolimab every 2 weeks at 0.01 to 10 mg/kg. It was permissible to have had prior anti-PD-1, anti-PD-L1 or anti-CTLA-4 therapy, and around 43% had some.

The data were produced by immunoSEQ multiplex PCR, yet TCRdb's version contains in-frame clones alone and is incomplete. The profile shows roughly 80,000 clones, 85% to 95% of them singletons. This CDR3 comprises 15 residues. The V end was cut by 5 bases, the J end by 5 bases, with 18 bases between. In germline, CDR1 is LNHDA, CDR2 SQIVND (reference sequence). The material sequenced was CD4+ or CD8+ T cells sorted from blood, taken in a trial of the OX40 agonist ivuxolimab. The V call is TRBV19, the J call TRBJ1-2; D gene unclear. The TCR originated in an adult with an advanced solid tumor such as melanoma, head and neck, liver or kidney cancer. CDR3 nucleotide sequence: TGTGCCAGTAGTTCTGAGGGTTTAGAAAAATATGGCTACACCTTC. This translates into CASSSEGLEKYGYTF.